Listed below are T cell receptor beta chains from one sample, sequenced in a study of T-cell memory formation after mild COVID-19. TCRdb re-called the 5' RACE reads with MiXCR, one entry per CDR3 protein. This sample carries 150,000 to 200,000 distinct CDR3 sequences, 11% of them seen once, and the ten largest clones take about 3.8%. Specimen: PBMCs or a T cell subset sorted from them (not recorded which). These receptors originate from a man younger than 30 who had mild COVID-19 (a few samples of this study predate the infection). Cell type and time point are not known. CDR3s include the opening cysteine and the closing phenylalanine or tryptophan. D genes are given only for firm matches. Not every row has a clone size; where given, it reads once, few, many or a size class.

J gene,clone size,V gene,D gene,CDR3 protein,CDR3 DNA
TRBJ2-3,-,TRBV7-6,-,CASGPRDRYTDTQYF,TGTGCCAGCGGCCCCCGAGACAGATACACAGATACGCAGTATTTT
TRBJ1-5,-,TRBV4-2,TRBD1,CASSQVGQDRSQPQHF,TGTGCCAGCAGCCAAGTGGGACAGGATAGGAGTCAGCCCCAGCATTTT
TRBJ1-6,-,TRBV12-3/TRBV12-4,TRBD1,CASSLYRGGSPLHF,TGTGCCAGCAGTTTATACAGGGGGGGGTCACCCCTCCACTTT
TRBJ1-5,many,TRBV12-3/TRBV12-4,-,CASSLRVNQPQHF,TGTGCCAGCAGTTTACGGGTCAATCAGCCCCAGCATTTT
TRBJ1-4,few,TRBV4-1,-,CASSQGLAVNLREKLFF,TGCGCCAGCAGCCAAGGGCTGGCAGTAAACCTTCGGGAAAAACTGTTTTTT
TRBJ1-4,-,TRBV4-2,-,CASSQARASTNEKLFF,TGTGCCAGCAGCCAAGCCAGGGCATCAACTAATGAAAAACTGTTTTTT
TRBJ1-1,few,TRBV5-4,TRBD1,CASSLGTGAAGEAFF,TGTGCCAGCAGCTTGGGGACAGGGGCGGCGGGTGAAGCTTTCTTT
TRBJ2-1,-,TRBV24-1,TRBD2,CATSDHLAETYNEQFF,TGTGCCACCAGTGACCACCTAGCGGAGACCTACAATGAGCAGTTCTTC
TRBJ2-2,-,TRBV5-1,TRBD1,CASSLALRTGGQEVGELFF,TGCGCCAGCAGCTTGGCCCTACGTACAGGGGGCCAGGAGGTCGGGGAGCTGTTTTTT
TRBJ1-1,-,TRBV20-1,TRBD1,CSATGGQAFF,TGCAGTGCTACAGGGGGTCAAGCTTTCTTT
TRBJ2-7,-,TRBV6-5,-,CASSDGGGFSYEQYF,TGTGCCAGCTCTGATGGGGGAGGTTTCTCCTACGAGCAGTACTTC